Listed below are T cell receptor beta chains from one sample, sequenced in a study of cytotoxic CD8 clonotypes in ibrutinib-treated CLL. Sequenced by immunoSEQ multiplex PCR; TCRdb stores in-frame clones only, minus some. The data show 5,500 or so clones, more than 60% seen once. The material was PBMCs, obtained before ibrutinib treatment. Receptors originate from a human donor with chronic lymphocytic leukemia. CDR3s include the opening cysteine and the closing phenylalanine or tryptophan. The D gene is left open where the match is weak. Clone size is given for some rows only: seen once, a few or many times, or a class if the clone is expanded.

d_gene	v_gene	j_gene	abundance	CDR3aa	CDR3nt
TRBD1	TRBV4-1	TRBJ1-5	.	CASSQTAGTGRSSNQPQHF	TGCGCCAGCAGCCAAACGGCCGGGACAGGGAGAAGTAGCAATCAGCCCCAGCATTTT
.	TRBV6-5	TRBJ1-5	.	CASGDGPQHF	TGTGCCAGCGGAGATGGGCCCCAGCATTTT
.	TRBV6-5	TRBJ1-5	.	CASSYTGNQPQHF	TGTGCCAGCAGTTACACAGGGAATCAGCCCCAGCATTTT
.	TRBV9	TRBJ2-6	once	CASGQWYKQSRANVLTF	TGTGCCAGCGGGCAATGGTACAAACAAAGTCGGGCCAACGTCCTGACTTTC
.	TRBV7-9	TRBJ2-1	.	CASSLGIRYNEQFF	TGTGCCAGCAGCTTAGGAATACGCTACAATGAGCAGTTCTTC
.	TRBV18	TRBJ2-7	.	CASSPETALYEQYF	TGTGCCAGCTCACCAGAGACAGCACTCTACGAGCAGTACTTC
.	TRBV15	TRBJ2-7	few	CATSRGGELYEQYF	TGTGCCACCAGCAGAGGGGGGGAACTCTACGAGCAGTACTTC
TRBD2	TRBV4-3	TRBJ2-1	.	CASSQGTREANEQFF	TGCGCCAGCAGCCAAGGGACTAGGGAGGCCAATGAGCAGTTCTTC
.	TRBV7-9	TRBJ2-5	.	CASSLLSSRSWETQYF	TGTGCCAGCAGCTTATTGTCTAGCCGCAGTTGGGAGACCCAGTACTTC
.	TRBV5-1	TRBJ1-2	.	CASSLLRGYGYTF	TGCGCCAGCAGCTTGCTTAGAGGATATGGCTACACCTTC
.	TRBV19	TRBJ2-3	few	CASRQFSTVDTQYF	TGTGCCAGCAGACAATTCTCAACAGTAGATACGCAGTATTTT
TRBD1	TRBV7-8	TRBJ1-2	.	CASSQQGRGLNGYTF	TGTGCCAGCAGCCAGCAGGGCAGGGGGTTAAATGGCTACACCTTC
.	TRBV21-1	TRBJ2-3	.	CASSKGIDGPKRTDTQYF	TGTGCCAGCAGCAAAGGGATCGACGGGCCCAAGCGCACAGATACGCAGTATTTT
TRBD1	TRBV11-1	TRBJ2-7	.	CASSFPRDRVSYEQYF	TGTGCCAGCAGCTTCCCCCGGGACAGGGTCTCCTACGAGCAGTACTTC
.	TRBV2	TRBJ1-1	.	CASSETSLSLTTEAFF	TGTGCCAGCAGTGAAACGTCCCTATCGCTGACCACTGAAGCTTTCTTT
.	TRBV5-8	TRBJ1-1	.	CASSLGGGSPEAFF	TGTGCCAGCAGCTTAGGCGGGGGCAGCCCTGAAGCTTTCTTT
.	TRBV5-1	TRBJ1-6	few	CASSYGTRVFGSPLHF	TGCGCCAGCAGCTATGGCACCAGGGTATTCGGTTCACCCCTCCACTTT
TRBD1	TRBV5-4	TRBJ2-3	.	CASSAGTGYTDTQYF	TGTGCCAGCAGCGCCGGGACAGGGTACACAGATACGCAGTATTTT
.	TRBV7-9	TRBJ1-1	.	CASSLGGPNTEAFF	TGTGCCAGCAGCCTGGGTGGACCGAACACTGAAGCTTTCTTT
.	TRBV19	TRBJ1-1	.	CASSMDVRDEAFF	TGTGCCAGTAGTATGGATGTTAGGGACGAAGCTTTCTTT
.	TRBV2	TRBJ1-2	.	CASYPGASQYGYTF	TGTGCCAGCTATCCAGGGGCCTCCCAGTATGGCTACACCTTC
TRBD2	TRBV11-1	TRBJ2-3	.	CASSFSGGPGDTQYF	TGTGCCAGCAGCTTCAGCGGGGGCCCCGGAGATACGCAGTATTTT
TRBD1	TRBV7-8	TRBJ1-1	.	CASSLGRGRWDTEAFF	TGTGCCAGCAGCTTGGGCAGGGGGCGCTGGGACACTGAAGCTTTCTTT
.	TRBV6-6	TRBJ1-4	.	CASSYERRGKLFF	TGTGCCAGCAGTTACGAACGTCGGGGAAAACTGTTTTTT
TRBD2	TRBV5-1	TRBJ2-5	.	CASRPSTSGGETQYF	TGCGCCAGCAGGCCTTCGACTAGCGGGGGGGAGACCCAGTACTTC
.	TRBV2	TRBJ2-5	once	CASSEAFGRASETQYF	TGTGCCAGCAGTGAAGCGTTTGGGCGGGCCAGCGAGACCCAGTACTTC
TRBD1	TRBV7-2	TRBJ2-7	once	CASSGQGGYEQYF	TGTGCCAGCAGCGGACAGGGGGGTTACGAGCAGTACTTC
.	TRBV19	TRBJ2-6	once	CASSKLPSSGANVLTF	TGTGCCAGTAGCAAACTCCCCTCCTCTGGGGCCAACGTCCTGACTTTC
.	TRBV21-1	TRBJ2-7	.	CASNKGPGGYEQYF	TGTGCCAGCAACAAAGGGCCAGGGGGGTACGAGCAGTACTTC
.	TRBV11-2	TRBJ2-7	few	CASSPGQTYEQYF	TGTGCCAGCAGCCCGGGGCAGACCTACGAGCAGTACTTC
.	TRBV7-9	TRBJ2-5	.	CASSLDPQTQYF	TGTGCCAGCAGCTTAGACCCACAGACCCAGTACTTC
.	TRBV6-1	TRBJ1-4	.	CASSVGGNLNEKLFF	TGTGCCAGCAGTGTAGGGGGGAACCTAAATGAAAAACTGTTTTTT
TRBD2	TRBV30	TRBJ2-1	once	CAWSQRGEGEQFF	TGTGCCTGGAGTCAGCGGGGGGAGGGTGAGCAGTTCTTC
.	TRBV27	TRBJ2-1	.	CASSTSSYNEQFF	TGTGCCAGCAGTACGAGCTCCTACAATGAGCAGTTCTTC
TRBD2	TRBV7-6	TRBJ2-1	few	CASSLGSSGGHSVSYNEQFF	TGTGCCAGCAGCTTAGGATCTAGCGGGGGTCACTCCGTCTCCTACAATGAGCAGTTCTTC
.	TRBV19	TRBJ2-7	.	CASSIGLGYEQYF	TGTGCCAGTAGTATTGGCCTTGGCTACGAGCAGTACTTC
.	TRBV6-5	TRBJ1-1	.	CASSYMALGTEAFF	TGTGCCAGCAGTTACATGGCTTTGGGTACTGAAGCTTTCTTT
.	TRBV19	TRBJ1-1	.	CASSSAAAIPRNAFF	TGTGCCAGTAGCTCAGCAGCGGCCATCCCCCGAAATGCTTTCTTT
TRBD1	TRBV5-1	TRBJ1-2	.	CASSPAGTGRSDDTF	TGCGCCAGCAGCCCTGCCGGGACAGGGAGGTCCGACGACACCTTC
TRBD1	TRBV11-2	TRBJ1-2	.	CASSKQSAGGTYGYTF	TGTGCCAGCAGCAAACAGTCGGCAGGGGGCACCTATGGCTACACCTTC
.	TRBV15	TRBJ1-2	once	CATSRDRQVNYGYTF	TGTGCCACCAGCAGAGATCGGCAGGTTAACTATGGCTACACCTTC